A selection of T cell receptor beta chains follows, all from one sample in a study of identical twins. TCRdb independently ran MiXCR on the 5' RACE reads; one entry per CDR3 protein. Of around 370,000 distinct CDR3 sequences in the sample, roughly 9% are singletons; the top ten hold roughly 8.9%. Sequences were obtained from naive T cells sorted from blood. These receptors were taken from a woman between 50 and 59 years old in good health. The CDR3 runs from the conserved cysteine through the conserved F or W. D genes are given only for firm matches. A clone size is listed for some rows: how often the clone was seen (once, few, many), or a class if it is expanded.

TGTGCCAGCACCCTCAGGGGCACCGGGGAGCTGTTTTTT | CASTLRGTGELFF | TRBJ2-2 | few | TRBV11-1 | NA
TGCAGTGCTTTCCATGGAGCCTCTAGTCGTTACAATGAGCAGTTCTTC | CSAFHGASSRYNEQFF | TRBJ2-1 | few | TRBV20-1 | NA
TGCAGTGCTAAAAGGGACAGGGGTCTTAACACTGAAGCTTTCTTT | CSAKRDRGLNTEAFF | TRBJ1-1 | few | TRBV20-1 | TRBD1
TGCGCCAGCAGCCAAGGCACTTCCGACTACCTCCAAGGCGGGGAGCTGTTTTTT | CASSQGTSDYLQGGELFF | TRBJ2-2 | few | TRBV4-1 | NA
TGTGCCAGCAGCGCTAGGGTACTAGCTCCGTTCTTC | CASSARVLAPFF | TRBJ2-1 | NA | TRBV11-2 | NA
TGTGCCAGCTCAGGGGGCAGGGTGAGCAATCAGCCCCAGCATTTT | CASSGGRVSNQPQHF | TRBJ1-5 | few | TRBV12-3/TRBV12-4 | TRBD1
TGTGCCATCAGAACCGGGGGGACAGGGTTCTACGAGCAGTACTTC | CAIRTGGTGFYEQYF | TRBJ2-7 | many | TRBV10-3 | TRBD1
TGTGCCAGCAGCCTACTACTAGGTCCAACCAAAAACATTCAGTACTTC | CASSLLLGPTKNIQYF | TRBJ2-4 | NA | TRBV14 | NA
TGTGCCAGCAGCACCCATCCGGCGGCAGGGGACAATTTGGGTGAGCAGTTCTTC | CASSTHPAAGDNLGEQFF | TRBJ2-1 | many | TRBV7-2 | NA
TGCGCCAGCAGCTTGAGGACAGGGGATGGCGGGGAGCTGTTTTTT | CASSLRTGDGGELFF | TRBJ2-2 | many | TRBV5-1 | TRBD1
TGCAGTGCTGGAGACTTAGACAATGAGCAGTTCTTC | CSAGDLDNEQFF | TRBJ2-1 | NA | TRBV20-1 | NA
TGCGCCAGCAGCTTGGCCCCCGGGACAGCAAAAGAAGAGACCCAGTACTTC | CASSLAPGTAKEETQYF | TRBJ2-5 | few | TRBV5-1 | TRBD1
TGTGCCAGCAGCTTAGCCCCGACAAGAGCGAACACCGGGGAGCTGTTTTTT | CASSLAPTRANTGELFF | TRBJ2-2 | NA | TRBV11-3 | NA
TGTGCCAGCAGTTTAGTTCTAGCGGGAGGGGGTGAGCAGTTCTTC | CASSLVLAGGGEQFF | TRBJ2-1 | many | TRBV12-3/TRBV12-4 | TRBD2
TGCGCCAGCAGTCGGGGGGACACAGATACGCAGTATTTT | CASSRGDTDTQYF | TRBJ2-3 | few | TRBV10-1 | TRBD2
TGTGCCAGCAGCTTTACTATGAGGGGCAATGAGCAGTTCTTC | CASSFTMRGNEQFF | TRBJ2-1 | few | TRBV13 | NA
TGTGCCACCAGTGATTTGCGTGGCAGCACAGATACGCAGTATTTT | CATSDLRGSTDTQYF | TRBJ2-3 | many | TRBV24-1 | NA
TGTGCCAGCAGCGCCCGGGACTCTGCAGATACGCAGTATTTT | CASSARDSADTQYF | TRBJ2-3 | many | TRBV9 | NA
TGTGCCAGCAGCACCGGACAGGGAGGTGGCTACACCTTC | CASSTGQGGGYTF | TRBJ1-2 | few | TRBV7-2 | TRBD1
TGTGCCAGCAGTTTTCAGGAGGACAATGAGCAGTTCTTC | CASSFQEDNEQFF | TRBJ2-1 | few | TRBV12-3/TRBV12-4 | NA
TGCGCCAGCAGCCACCCGAGATCGGGGCCTAACTATGGCTACACCTTC | CASSHPRSGPNYGYTF | TRBJ1-2 | NA | TRBV4-1 | NA
TGTGCCAGCAGCTTAGAACGCACAGATACGCAGTATTTT | CASSLERTDTQYF | TRBJ2-3 | few | TRBV7-2 | NA
TGCAGCCTCCGCACAGATACGCAGTATTTT | CSLRTDTQYF | TRBJ2-3 | many | TRBV29-1 | NA
TGTGCCAGCAGTAGGGCGGGAGGAACCAACAATGAGCAGTTCTTC | CASSRAGGTNNEQFF | TRBJ2-1 | few | TRBV25-1 | TRBD2
TGTGCCAGCAGCGTGGGACAGGACCCCTACGAGCAGTACTTC | CASSVGQDPYEQYF | TRBJ2-7 | NA | TRBV9 | TRBD1
TGTGCCAGCAGCTTCTCACGTAGCGGACTACTAGCCTACAATGAGCAGTTCTTC | CASSFSRSGLLAYNEQFF | TRBJ2-1 | many | TRBV11-1 | NA
TGTGCCAGCAGTCCCTATGGGAAATTCAATGAGCAGTTCTTC | CASSPYGKFNEQFF | TRBJ2-1 | NA | TRBV12-3/TRBV12-4 | NA
TGTGCCAGCAGCTTTCACAGTGAGAATCAGCCCCAGCATTTT | CASSFHSENQPQHF | TRBJ1-5 | many | TRBV5-5 | NA
TGTGCCAGCACCCCCGGGACAAGAGATACGCAGTATTTT | CASTPGTRDTQYF | TRBJ2-3 | few | TRBV6-2/TRBV6-3 | NA
TGTGCCACCAGTGACCCCAGGGGGGGTCAAGAGACCCAGTACTTC | CATSDPRGGQETQYF | TRBJ2-5 | NA | TRBV24-1 | NA
TGTGCCAGCAGCCCCCTGGGAAGGGGGAGCACAGATACGCAGTATTTT | CASSPLGRGSTDTQYF | TRBJ2-3 | few | TRBV9 | NA
TGTGCCAGTAGTATAGGGCGTTGGGAAAAACTGTTTTTT | CASSIGRWEKLFF | TRBJ1-4 | NA | TRBV19 | NA
TGTGCCAGCAGTTTATGGGACAGCAATCAGCCCCAGCATTTT | CASSLWDSNQPQHF | TRBJ1-5 | many | TRBV12-3/TRBV12-4 | NA
TGCGCCAGCAGTGAGCCGTTTAGCCCCTCAGATACGCAGTATTTT | CASSEPFSPSDTQYF | TRBJ2-3 | few | TRBV10-2 | NA
TGCAGTGCTAGTTTGGGAGGCCCGACGGGAGAGACCCAGTACTTC | CSASLGGPTGETQYF | TRBJ2-5 | NA | TRBV20-1 | NA
TGCAGCGGCAAGGACAGGGTATCGGGAAAACTGTTTTTT | CSGKDRVSGKLFF | TRBJ1-4 | many | TRBV29-1 | TRBD1
TGTGCCAGCAGCCCCGCGCCCCAACAGTCGAACACTGAAGCTTTCTTT | CASSPAPQQSNTEAFF | TRBJ1-1 | NA | TRBV4-2 | NA
TGTGCCACCACCCCCAGGACGAACACCGGGGAGCTGTTTTTT | CATTPRTNTGELFF | TRBJ2-2 | NA | TRBV24-1 | NA
TGCGCCAGCAGCCAGGGGGATTGGTCCTCCCAAGAGACCCAGTACTTC | CASSQGDWSSQETQYF | TRBJ2-5 | many | TRBV5-1 | TRBD1
TGTGCCAGCAGTGATGACCGGCTGGAGGGGAGGCGAACTGAAGCTTTCTTT | CASSDDRLEGRRTEAFF | TRBJ1-1 | many | TRBV25-1 | NA
TGTGCCAGCAGCGTAGGGCGGGATTCTGGTAATGAGCAGTTCTTC | CASSVGRDSGNEQFF | TRBJ2-1 | few | TRBV9 | NA